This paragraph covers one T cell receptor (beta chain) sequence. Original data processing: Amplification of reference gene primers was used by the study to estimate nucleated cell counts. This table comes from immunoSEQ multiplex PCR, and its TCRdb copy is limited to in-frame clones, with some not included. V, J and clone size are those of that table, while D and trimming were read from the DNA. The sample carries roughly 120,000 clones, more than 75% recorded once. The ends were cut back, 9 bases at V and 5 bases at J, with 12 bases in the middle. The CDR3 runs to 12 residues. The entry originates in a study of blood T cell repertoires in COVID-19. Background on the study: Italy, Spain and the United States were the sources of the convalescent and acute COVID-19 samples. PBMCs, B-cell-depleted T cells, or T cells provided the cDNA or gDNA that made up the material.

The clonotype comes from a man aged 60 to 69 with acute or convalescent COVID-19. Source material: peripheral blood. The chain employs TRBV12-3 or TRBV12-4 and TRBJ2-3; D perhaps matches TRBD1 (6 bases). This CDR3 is CASTTGLDTQYF. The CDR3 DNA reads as TGTGCCAGTACCACAGGGCTAGATACGCAGTATTTT.